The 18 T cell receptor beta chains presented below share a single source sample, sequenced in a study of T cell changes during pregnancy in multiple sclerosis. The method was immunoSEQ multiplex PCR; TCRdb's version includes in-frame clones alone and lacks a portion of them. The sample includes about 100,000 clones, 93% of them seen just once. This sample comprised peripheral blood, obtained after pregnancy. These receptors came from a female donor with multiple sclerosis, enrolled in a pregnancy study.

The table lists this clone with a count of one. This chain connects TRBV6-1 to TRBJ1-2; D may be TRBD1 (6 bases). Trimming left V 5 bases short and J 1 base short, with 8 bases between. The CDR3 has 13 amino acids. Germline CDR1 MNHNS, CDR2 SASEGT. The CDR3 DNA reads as TGTGCCAGCAGTCCGGACAGTAACTATGGCTACACCTTC. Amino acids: CASSPDSNYGYTF.

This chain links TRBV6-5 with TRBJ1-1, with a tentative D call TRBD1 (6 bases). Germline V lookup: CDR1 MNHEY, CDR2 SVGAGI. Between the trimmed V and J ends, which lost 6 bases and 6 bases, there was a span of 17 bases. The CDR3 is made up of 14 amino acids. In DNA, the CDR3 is TGTGCCAGCAGCCCACTACAGGGAAGCGCTGAAGCTTTCTTT. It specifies CASSPLQGSAEAFF.

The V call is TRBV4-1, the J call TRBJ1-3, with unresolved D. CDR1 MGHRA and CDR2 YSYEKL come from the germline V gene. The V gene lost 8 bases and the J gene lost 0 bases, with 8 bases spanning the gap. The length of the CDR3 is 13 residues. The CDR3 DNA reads TGCGCCAGCCGGACTGACTCTGGAAACACCATATATTTT. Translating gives CASRTDSGNTIYF.

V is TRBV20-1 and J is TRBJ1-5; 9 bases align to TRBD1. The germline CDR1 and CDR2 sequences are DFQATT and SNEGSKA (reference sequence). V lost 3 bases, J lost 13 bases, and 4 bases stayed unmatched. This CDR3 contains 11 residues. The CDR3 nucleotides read TGCAGTGCTAGGGGGACAGGGCGGCAGCATTTT. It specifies CSARGTGRQHF.

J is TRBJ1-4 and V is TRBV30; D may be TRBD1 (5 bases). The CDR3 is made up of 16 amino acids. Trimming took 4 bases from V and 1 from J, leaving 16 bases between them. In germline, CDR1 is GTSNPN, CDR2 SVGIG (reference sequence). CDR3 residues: CAWTGQTRGTNEKLFF. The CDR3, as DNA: TGTGCCTGGACAGGGCAGACGAGAGGAACTAATGAAAAACTGTTTTTT.

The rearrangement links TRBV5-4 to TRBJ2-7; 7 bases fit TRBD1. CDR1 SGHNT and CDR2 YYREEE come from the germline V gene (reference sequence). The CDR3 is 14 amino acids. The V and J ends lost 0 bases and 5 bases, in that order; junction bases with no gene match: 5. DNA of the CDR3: TGTGCCAGCAGCTTGGAGCGACAGGGTCACGAGCAGTACTTC. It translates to CASSLERQGHEQYF.

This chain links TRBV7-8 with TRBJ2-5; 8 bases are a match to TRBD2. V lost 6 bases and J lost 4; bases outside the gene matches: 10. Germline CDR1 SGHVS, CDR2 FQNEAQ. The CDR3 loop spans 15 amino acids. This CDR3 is CASRNQRGMVETQYF. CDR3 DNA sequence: TGTGCCAGCAGAAACCAGCGGGGGATGGTAGAGACCCAGTACTTC. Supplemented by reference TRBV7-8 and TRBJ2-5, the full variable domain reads GAGVSQSPRYKVAKRGQDVALRCDPISGHVSLFWYQQALGQGPEFLTYFQNEAQLDKSGLPSDRFFAERPEGSVSTLKIQRTQQEDSAVYLCASRNQRGMVETQYFGPGTRLLVL.

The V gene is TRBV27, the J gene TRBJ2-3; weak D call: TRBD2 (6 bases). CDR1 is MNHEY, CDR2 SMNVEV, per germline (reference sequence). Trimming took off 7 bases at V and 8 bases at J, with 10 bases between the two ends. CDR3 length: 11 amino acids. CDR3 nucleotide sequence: TGTGCCAGCACTTTGGGGGGTACGCAGTATTTT. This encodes CASTLGGTQYF.

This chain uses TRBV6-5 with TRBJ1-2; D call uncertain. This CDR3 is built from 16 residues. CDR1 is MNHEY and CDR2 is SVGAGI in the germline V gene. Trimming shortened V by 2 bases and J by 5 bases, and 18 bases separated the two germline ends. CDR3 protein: CASSYGGRVGIYGYTF. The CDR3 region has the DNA TGTGCCAGCAGTTACGGCGGGCGGGTGGGGATTTATGGCTACACCTTC.

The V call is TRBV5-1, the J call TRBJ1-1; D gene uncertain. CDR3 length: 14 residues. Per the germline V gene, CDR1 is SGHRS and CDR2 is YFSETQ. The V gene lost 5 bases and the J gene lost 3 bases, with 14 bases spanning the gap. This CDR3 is CASSMWVEDTEAFF. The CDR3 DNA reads TGCGCCAGCAGTATGTGGGTCGAGGACACTGAAGCTTTCTTT. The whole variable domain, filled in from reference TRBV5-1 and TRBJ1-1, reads KAGVTQTPRYLIKTRGQQVTLSCSPISGHRSVSWYQQTPGQGLQFLFEYFSETQRNKGNFPGRFSGRQFSNSRSEMNVSTLELGDSALYLCASSMWVEDTEAFFGQGTRLTVV.

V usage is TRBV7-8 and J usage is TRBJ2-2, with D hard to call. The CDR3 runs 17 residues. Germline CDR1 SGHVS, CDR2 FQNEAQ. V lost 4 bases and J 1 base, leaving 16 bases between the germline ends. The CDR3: CASSSPRERKNTGELFF. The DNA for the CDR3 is TGTGCCAGCAGCTCCCCCCGCGAGCGAAAGAACACCGGGGAGCTGTTTTTT.

The CDR3 DNA follows: TGTGCCAGCAGTCCCCCGACAGGGGGCTCGTCTGAAGCTTTCTTT. Its protein is CASSPPTGGSSEAFF. The J gene is TRBJ1-1, the V gene TRBV27; 10 nucleotides agree with TRBD1. There are 15 residues in the CDR3. With V trimmed by 5 bases and J by 6 bases, 9 bases remained unmatched. Germline-derived CDR1 and CDR2 are MNHEY and SMNVEV (reference sequence).

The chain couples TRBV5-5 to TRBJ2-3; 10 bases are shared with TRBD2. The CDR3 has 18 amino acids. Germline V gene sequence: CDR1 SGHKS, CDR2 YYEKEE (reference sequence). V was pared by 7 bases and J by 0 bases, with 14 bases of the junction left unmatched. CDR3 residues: CASPASGREGASTDTQYF. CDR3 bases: TGTGCCAGCCCCGCTAGCGGGAGAGAGGGGGCCAGCACAGATACGCAGTATTTT.

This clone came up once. The CDR3 region has the DNA TGTGCCAGCAGCGGAATTCGGGACAGGGTGACAGATACGCAGTATTTT. The encoded protein is CASSGIRDRVTDTQYF. The chain couples TRBV4-2 to TRBJ2-3; 9 positions agree with TRBD1. CDR1 is LGHNA, CDR2 YNFKEQ, per germline. The CDR3 has 16 residues. V lost 5 bases and J lost 3; bases outside the gene matches: 9.

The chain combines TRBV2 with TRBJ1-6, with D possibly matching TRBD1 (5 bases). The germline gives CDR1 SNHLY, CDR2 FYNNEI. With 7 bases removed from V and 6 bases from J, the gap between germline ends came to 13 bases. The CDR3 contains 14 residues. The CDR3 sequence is CASIRKGPNSPLHF. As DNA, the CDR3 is TGTGCCAGCATCCGAAAGGGGCCTAATTCACCCCTCCACTTT.

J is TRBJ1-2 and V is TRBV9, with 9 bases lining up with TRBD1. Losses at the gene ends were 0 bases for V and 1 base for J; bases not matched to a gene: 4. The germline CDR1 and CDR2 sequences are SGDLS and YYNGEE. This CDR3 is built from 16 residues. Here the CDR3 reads CASSVGTGDFNYGYTF. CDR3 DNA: TGTGCCAGCAGCGTAGGGACAGGGGACTTTAACTATGGCTACACCTTC.

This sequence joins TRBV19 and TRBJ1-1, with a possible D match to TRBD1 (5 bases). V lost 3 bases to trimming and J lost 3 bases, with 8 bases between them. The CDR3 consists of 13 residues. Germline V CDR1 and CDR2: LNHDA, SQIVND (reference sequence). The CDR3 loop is CASSIGGYTEAFF. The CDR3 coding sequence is TGTGCCAGTAGTATCGGGGGATACACTGAAGCTTTCTTT.

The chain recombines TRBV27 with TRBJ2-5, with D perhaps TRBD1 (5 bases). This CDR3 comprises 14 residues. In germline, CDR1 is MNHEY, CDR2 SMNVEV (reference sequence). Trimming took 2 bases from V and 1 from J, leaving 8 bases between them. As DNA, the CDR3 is TGTGCCAGCAGTTTAAGGGGCCCCCAAGAGACCCAGTACTTC. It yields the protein CASSLRGPQETQYF.